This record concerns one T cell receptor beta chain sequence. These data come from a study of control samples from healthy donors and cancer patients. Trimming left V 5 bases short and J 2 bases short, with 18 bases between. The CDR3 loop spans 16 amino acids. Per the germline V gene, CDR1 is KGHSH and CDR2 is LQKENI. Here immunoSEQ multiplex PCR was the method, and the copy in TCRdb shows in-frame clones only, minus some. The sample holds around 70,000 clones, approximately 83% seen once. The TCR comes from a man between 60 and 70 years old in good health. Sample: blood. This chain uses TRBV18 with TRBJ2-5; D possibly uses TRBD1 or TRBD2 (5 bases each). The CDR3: CASSGGPGAVQETQYF. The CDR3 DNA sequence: TGTGCCAGCTCAGGGGGACCCGGGGCAGTTCAAGAGACCCAGTACTTC.